These 21 T cell receptor beta chains share one sample of origin, sequenced in a study of T cell repertoires in cytomegalovirus infection. TCRdb re-called the reads with MiXCR, one entry per CDR3 protein. The sample has some 600,000 distinct CDR3 sequences; 24% are singletons. Source material: CD8+ T cells from PBMCs. These receptors were collected from a human donor in good health (CMV status not recorded). Some clones in this sample may be carry-over from other donors' samples.

This clonotype was counted only a few times. This chain joins TRBV4-1 and TRBJ2-3; D assignment may be TRBD1 or TRBD2 (5 bases each). The germline gives CDR1 MGHRA, CDR2 YSYEKL. Trimming pared 0 bases from V and 4 bases from J, leaving 14 bases between. The CDR3 has 16 residues. In DNA, the CDR3 is TGCGCCAGCAGCCAAGATCCTGGGACCTCTGCAGATACGCAGTATTTT. Protein: CASSQDPGTSADTQYF.

This clonotype was seen more than once but under ten times. The chain recombines TRBV6-1 with TRBJ2-7; 7 bases line up with TRBD1. The J segment lost 0 bases and the V segment lost 6 bases, leaving 11 bases of the junction unmatched. The CDR3 is 16 residues long. CDR1 MNHNS and CDR2 SASEGT come from the germline V gene. This chain's CDR3 is CASSLTGARNSYEQYF. The CDR3 DNA reads TGTGCCAGCAGCTTAACAGGGGCCCGAAACTCCTACGAGCAGTACTTC.

The chain employs TRBV5-1 and TRBJ1-1, with D unresolved. The CDR3 extends over 14 amino acids. Germline CDR1 and CDR2: SGHRS and YFSETQ. Between the trimmed V and J ends, which lost 0 bases and 3 bases, there was a span of 9 bases. In DNA form, the CDR3 reads TGCGCCAGCAGCTTGGAGGTCAGCTACACTGAAGCTTTCTTT. Encoded protein: CASSLEVSYTEAFF.

This clonotype was detected ten times or more. The J gene is TRBJ1-5, the V gene TRBV7-9; D is perhaps TRBD1 (6 bases). Germline loops: CDR1 SEHNR, CDR2 FQNEAQ (reference sequence). The CDR3 has 15 residues. Deletions cut 6 bases from V and 2 bases from J, with 14 bases between. In nucleotides, the CDR3 is TGTGCCAGCAGTCTAGAGGGGGGTGGCAATCAGCCCCAGCATTTT. Its translation is CASSLEGGGNQPQHF.

This clonotype has ten or more counts. The chain is built from TRBV7-3 and TRBJ2-1, with 12 positions matching TRBD1. J lost 4 bases, V lost 3 bases, and 4 bases had no gene match. The CDR3 is made up of 16 amino acids. Germline V gives CDR1 SGHTA, CDR2 FQGTGA. The CDR3 sequence is CASSFGTGGAYNEQFF. The DNA of the CDR3 is TGTGCCAGCAGCTTTGGGACAGGGGGCGCTTACAATGAGCAGTTCTTC. The full variable domain, rest sourced from reference TRBV7-3 and TRBJ2-1, is GAGVSQTPSNKVTEKGKYVELRCDPISGHTALYWYRQSLGQGPEFLIYFQGTGAADDSGLPNDRFFAVRPEGSVSTLKIQRTERGDSAVYLCASSFGTGGAYNEQFFGPGTRLTVL.

This clonotype was seen more than once but under ten times. This chain uses TRBV12-3 or TRBV12-4 with TRBJ1-5, with D possibly matching TRBD1 (5 bases). The V end lost 6 bases, the J end lost 4 bases, and 13 bases lay between the germline ends. The CDR3 is 14 residues long. CDR3 residues: CASRGGELNQPQHF. In DNA form, the CDR3 reads TGTGCCAGCAGGGGAGGGGAATTGAATCAGCCCCAGCATTTT.

This clonotype was picked up a small number of times. This rearrangement joins TRBV10-2 to TRBJ1-4; D is unclear. The CDR3 loop spans 14 amino acids. Germline V lookup: CDR1 WSHSY, CDR2 SAAADI. Trimming removed 3 bases from V and 7 bases from J, with 12 bases in between. The CDR3 DNA follows: TGCGCCAGCAGTGATATACCGTGGAGTGAAAAACTGTTTTTT. Translated, it gives CASSDIPWSEKLFF.

The sample holds one count of this clonotype. The chain employs TRBV28 and TRBJ2-1; the D gene is possibly TRBD1 (6 bases). The germline V gene has CDR1 MDHEN and CDR2 SYDVKM. There are 15 residues in the CDR3. Between the trimmed V and J ends, which lost 7 bases and 7 bases, there was a span of 20 bases. The CDR3 bases are TGTGCCAGCACCCCCCGCGATACAGGGCGTAATGAGCAGTTCTTC. Its translation: CASTPRDTGRNEQFF.

The chain carries TRBV19 and TRBJ1-2; TRBD1 aligns across 9 bases. The CDR3 sequence is 14 residues long. The ends lost 7 bases at V and 4 bases at J; junction bases unmatched: 7. The germline CDR1 and CDR2 sequences are LNHDA and SQIVND (reference sequence). CDR3 amino acids: CASTPGTGSYGYTF. The CDR3 coding sequence is TGTGCCAGTACCCCGGGGACAGGGAGCTATGGCTACACCTTC.

This clonotype was seen at least ten times. CDR3 region: CASSLGLYSFNSPLHF. The CDR3 nucleotides are TGTGCCAGCAGCTTAGGGTTATACAGCTTTAATTCACCCCTCCACTTT. The chain joins TRBV7-2 to TRBJ1-6; no firm D call. Germline V gives CDR1 SGHTA, CDR2 FQGNSA. V shed 1 base and J shed 6 bases, with 13 bases lying between them. The CDR3 totals 16 residues.

The chain has TRBV28 and TRBJ2-1; D is unclear. Germline V lookup: CDR1 MDHEN, CDR2 SYDVKM. The CDR3 sequence is 12 residues long. The V end lost 1 base, the J end lost 10 bases, and 8 bases lay between the germline ends. The CDR3 protein is CASSLFTPEQFF. DNA of the CDR3: TGTGCCAGCAGTTTATTTACTCCCGAGCAGTTCTTC.

This clonotype showed up many times. This sequence joins TRBV7-9 and TRBJ1-2; TRBD1 is a possible D gene (5 bases). Germline loops: CDR1 SEHNR, CDR2 FQNEAQ (reference sequence). V dropped 5 bases and J dropped 4 bases, with 20 bases sitting between them. There are 16 residues in the CDR3. Here the CDR3 DNA reads TGTGCCAGCAGCGGAGAACGGGACGGACGCTTCTATGGCTACACCTTC. Translation: CASSGERDGRFYGYTF.

This clonotype turned up a few times. The chain employs TRBV7-9 and TRBJ2-6, with 7 bases aligning to TRBD1. This CDR3 has 18 amino acids. Looked up from germline, CDR1 is SEHNR and CDR2 is FQNEAQ (reference sequence). The V and J ends lost 6 bases and 1 base, in that order; junction bases with no gene match: 12. The CDR3 nucleotides are TGTGCCAGCAGGCTCTCCGGGACAGTAAGTTCTGGGGCCAACGTCCTGACTTTC. Translating gives CASRLSGTVSSGANVLTF.

This clonotype has at least ten counts. V usage is TRBV7-2 and J usage is TRBJ1-2, with TRBD1 as a possible D gene (5 bases). Trimming removed 1 base from V and 3 bases from J, with 12 bases in between. The CDR3 is 15 amino acids. CDR1 is SGHTA, CDR2 FQGNSA, per germline. The CDR3 reads CASSLVGGAYYGYTF. CDR3 DNA sequence: TGTGCCAGCAGCTTAGTAGGAGGGGCTTACTATGGCTACACCTTC.

This clonotype was seen a few times. The V gene is TRBV20-1, the J gene TRBJ2-5; the D call may be TRBD1 or TRBD2 (6 bases each). CDR3 length: 14 amino acids. Germline lookup yields CDR1 DFQATT and CDR2 SNEGSKA (reference sequence). Trimming removed 2 bases at V and 2 bases at J, with 12 bases between. This CDR3 reads CSARIIGGQETQYF. The CDR3 DNA reads as TGCAGTGCTAGAATAATAGGGGGGCAAGAGACCCAGTACTTC.

The V gene is TRBV29-1, the J gene TRBJ2-7, with TRBD2 matching over 11 bases. The CDR3 consists of 14 residues. Germline trimming cut 4 bases from V and 4 bases from J; bases unmatched to any gene: 6. Per germline, CDR1 SQVTM and CDR2 ANQGSEA. The CDR3 nucleotides read TGCAGCGTTGTAGCGGGGGGGCCTAGATACGAGCAGTACGTC. Protein: CSVVAGGPRYEQYV.

This clonotype was counted a few times. This chain connects TRBV14 to TRBJ2-7; TRBD2 is a possible D gene (7 bases). The CDR3 loop spans 15 amino acids. The germline V and J ends were trimmed by 1 base and 0 bases, with 10 bases remaining between them. The germline gives CDR1 SGHDN, CDR2 FVKESK. CDR3 bases: TGTGCCAGCAGCCAAGGGCGGGGGCGCTCCTACGAGCAGTACGTC. The encoded protein is CASSQGRGRSYEQYV.

The genes are TRBV4-3 and TRBJ1-1; no clear D gene. The V gene lost 5 bases and the J gene lost 7 bases, with 17 bases spanning the gap. This CDR3 contains 14 residues. Germline CDR1 reads LGHNA; CDR2 reads YSLEER. CDR3 sequence: CASSYRTGNGEAFF. CDR3 DNA: TGCGCCAGCAGCTATCGGACCGGGAACGGTGAAGCTTTCTTT.

In its sample, this clonotype was seen many times. CDR3 sequence (DNA): TGTGCCAGCAGTTACAACGGTCTAAGACGGGGCAATCAGCCCCAGCATTTT. This sequence encodes CASSYNGLRRGNQPQHF. This rearrangement joins TRBV6-2 or TRBV6-3 to TRBJ1-5; D not resolved. Germline V gene sequence: CDR1 MNHEY, CDR2 SVGEGT. CDR3 length equals 17 residues. V lost 2 bases, J lost 2 bases, and 16 bases lay in between.

This chain connects TRBV29-1 to TRBJ1-1; tentative D call: TRBD1 (5 bases). CDR3 size: 14 residues. V was trimmed by 6 bases and J by 6 bases, leaving 20 bases between them. The germline gives CDR1 SQVTM, CDR2 ANQGSEA. DNA for the CDR3: TGCAGCGTCAGGGACCTCACTAAGAGCGCTGAAGCTTTCTTT. Translation gives CSVRDLTKSAEAFF.

This clonotype was seen ten or more times. The gene calls are TRBV27 and TRBJ2-1; no clear D. The CDR3 length is 11 residues. V was cut by 3 bases and J by 9 bases, with 6 bases left in between. Germline V gene data show CDR1 as MNHEY and CDR2 as SMNVEV (reference sequence). This CDR3 is CASSFGGEQFF. The CDR3 nucleotides read TGTGCCAGCAGTTTTGGCGGTGAGCAGTTCTTC.